The 2 T cell receptor beta chains below all came from one sample that was sequenced in a study of patients and donors after allogeneic stem cell transplantation (dated by TCRdb to 2018 to 2020). Library creation used RT-PCR. Data came from a NextSeq 550. The public reads were run again by TCRdb, first through fastp at Q25 and then through MiXCR, and only productive beta chains were kept. Each CDR3 protein gets just one entry, which takes the most common genes and DNA from the rows behind it. The sample has 70,000 to 85,000 distinct CDR3 sequences on record, more than 20% of them singletons. The ten largest clones add up to around a quarter of the sample. The sequencing input was blood, either unsorted or a sorted T cell fraction (not recorded which). The origin of the receptors is a human donor who was either an allogeneic HSCT recipient or a stem cell or donor lymphocyte infusion donor (not recorded which). It is not recorded whose cells these are; they may come from a transplant donor.

This clonotype has just a few counts. The rearrangement joins TRBV12-3 or TRBV12-4 to TRBJ2-7; TRBD1 matches at 9 bases. After removal of 5 bases from V and 5 bases from J, the junction contained 10 bases not matched to a gene. This CDR3 is 15 amino acids long. The CDR3 loop reads CASSPMVGTGNEQYF. CDR3 coding DNA: TGTGCCAGCAGTCCGATGGTGGGGACAGGGAACGAGCAGTACTTC.

The CDR3 reads CASSLHGQGYSNQPQHF. Written as DNA, the CDR3 is TGTGCCAGCAGTTTGCATGGACAGGGGTATAGCAATCAGCCCCAGCATTTT. The rearrangement links TRBV12-3 or TRBV12-4 to TRBJ1-5; 9 nucleotides match TRBD1. V shed 3 bases, J shed 0 bases, and the junction held 6 bases outside the gene matches. This CDR3 spans 17 amino acids.